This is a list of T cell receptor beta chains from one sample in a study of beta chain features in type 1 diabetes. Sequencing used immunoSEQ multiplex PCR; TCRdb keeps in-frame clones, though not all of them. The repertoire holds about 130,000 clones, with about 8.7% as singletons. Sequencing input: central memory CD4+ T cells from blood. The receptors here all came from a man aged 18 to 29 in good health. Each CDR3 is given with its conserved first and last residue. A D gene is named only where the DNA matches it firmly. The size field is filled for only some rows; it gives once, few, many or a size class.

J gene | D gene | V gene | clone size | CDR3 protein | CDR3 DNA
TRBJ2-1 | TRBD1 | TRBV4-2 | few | CASSHATGGSVNEQFF | TGTGCCAGCAGCCACGCGACAGGGGGCTCGGTGAATGAGCAGTTCTTC
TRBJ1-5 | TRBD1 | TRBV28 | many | CASSLDRDQPQHF | TGTGCCAGCAGTTTAGACAGGGACCAGCCCCAGCATTTT
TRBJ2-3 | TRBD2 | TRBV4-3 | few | CASSQDRGRLAGLTSTDTQYF | TGCGCCAGCAGCCAAGATCGGGGCCGGCTAGCGGGGTTAACTAGCACAGATACGCAGTATTTT
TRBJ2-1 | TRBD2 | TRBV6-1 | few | CASRSRGVSYNEQFF | TGTGCCAGCAGATCCCGGGGGGTGTCCTACAATGAGCAGTTCTTC
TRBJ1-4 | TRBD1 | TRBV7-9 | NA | CASSRNSRTGEKKLFF | TGTGCCAGCAGCCGCAATAGCCGTACAGGGGAGAAAAAACTGTTTTTT
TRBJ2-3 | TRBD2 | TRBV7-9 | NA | CASRAELAGDTDTQYF | TGTGCCAGCAGGGCGGAACTAGCGGGGGACACAGATACGCAGTATTTT
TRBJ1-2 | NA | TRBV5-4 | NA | CASSFPGDGYGYTF | TGTGCCAGCAGCTTTCCAGGGGATGGCTATGGCTACACCTTC
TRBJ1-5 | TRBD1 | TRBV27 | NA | CASRSGGGGNQPQHF | TGTGCCAGCAGATCAGGGGGCGGTGGCAATCAGCCCCAGCATTTT
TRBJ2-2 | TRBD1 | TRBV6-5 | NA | CASSTGQGRTGELFF | TGTGCCAGCAGTACCGGACAGGGTAGAACCGGGGAGCTGTTTTTT
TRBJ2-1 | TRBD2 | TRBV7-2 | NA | CASSSGAARGGKQFF | TGTGCCAGCAGCTCCGGGGCGGCGCGGGGGGGAAAGCAGTTCTTC
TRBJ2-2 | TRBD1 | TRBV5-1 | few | CASSAGTGGAYTGELFF | TGCGCCAGCAGCGCCGGGACAGGGGGCGCGTACACCGGGGAGCTGTTTTTT
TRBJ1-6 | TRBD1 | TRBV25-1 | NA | CASSSGTGDSPLHF | TGTGCCAGCAGTTCCGGGACAGGGGATTCACCCCTCCACTTT
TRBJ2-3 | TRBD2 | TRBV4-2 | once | CASSQVSGGNTDTQYF | TGTGCCAGCAGCCAGGTTAGCGGGGGAAACACAGATACGCAGTATTTT
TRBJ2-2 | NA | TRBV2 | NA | CASSYINTGELFF | TGTGCCAGCAGTTACATAAACACCGGGGAGCTGTTTTTT
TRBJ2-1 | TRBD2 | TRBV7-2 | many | CASSLTSGGAFEQFF | TGTGCCAGCAGCTTGACTAGCGGGGGGGCCTTTGAGCAGTTCTTC
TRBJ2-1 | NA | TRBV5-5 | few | CASKSEQGINEQFF | TGTGCCAGCAAGTCAGAGCAGGGGATCAATGAGCAGTTCTTC
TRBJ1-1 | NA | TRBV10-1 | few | CASSEQQQGNTEAFF | TGCGCCAGCAGTGAGCAGCAACAGGGAAACACTGAAGCTTTCTTT
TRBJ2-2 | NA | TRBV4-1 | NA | CASSQDPVSMTGELFF | TGCGCCAGCAGCCAAGATCCTGTTTCTATGACCGGGGAGCTGTTTTTT
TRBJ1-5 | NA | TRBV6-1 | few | CASSDEGRASGQPQHF | TGTGCCAGCAGTGATGAAGGGCGGGCATCCGGGCAGCCCCAGCATTTT
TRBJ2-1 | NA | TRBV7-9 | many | CASRTNQGNEQFF | TGTGCCAGCCGAACCAATCAGGGCAATGAGCAGTTCTTC
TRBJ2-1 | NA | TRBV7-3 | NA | CASSLTVPYNEQFF | TGTGCCAGCAGCTTGACAGTCCCCTACAATGAGCAGTTCTTC
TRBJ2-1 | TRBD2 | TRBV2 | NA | CASSVGGGALNEQFF | TGTGCCAGCAGTGTGGGCGGGGGAGCACTCAATGAGCAGTTCTTC
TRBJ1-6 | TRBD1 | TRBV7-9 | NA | CASSATQGYNSPLHF | TGTGCCAGCAGCGCGACACAGGGGTATAATTCACCCCTCCACTTT
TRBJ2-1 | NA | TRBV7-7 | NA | CASSTDSYNEQFF | TGTGCCAGCAGCACGGACAGTTACAATGAGCAGTTCTTC
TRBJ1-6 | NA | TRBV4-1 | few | CASRRRESNSLGGSPLHF | TGCGCCAGCAGACGGAGGGAGAGTAACTCCCTTGGGGGATCACCCCTCCACTTT
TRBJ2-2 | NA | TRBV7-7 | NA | CASSPRVAANTGELFF | TGTGCCAGCAGCCCCCGGGTAGCGGCGAACACCGGGGAGCTGTTTTTT
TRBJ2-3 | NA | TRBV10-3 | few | CAIKEGTSTDTQYF | TGTGCCATCAAAGAGGGTACTAGCACAGATACGCAGTATTTT
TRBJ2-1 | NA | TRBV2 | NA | CASSEGIYNEQFF | TGTGCCAGCAGCGAGGGAATCTACAATGAGCAGTTCTTC
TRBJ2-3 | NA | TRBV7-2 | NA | CASSLVGGGRTDTQYF | TGTGCCAGCAGCTTAGTTGGGGGGGGGCGGACAGATACGCAGTATTTT
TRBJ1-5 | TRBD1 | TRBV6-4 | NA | CASSPGQENQPQHF | TGTGCCAGCAGTCCGGGACAGGAGAATCAGCCCCAGCATTTT
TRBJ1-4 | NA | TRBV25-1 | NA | CASSEWGDGEKLFF | TGTGCCAGCAGTGAATGGGGGGATGGAGAAAAACTGTTTTTT
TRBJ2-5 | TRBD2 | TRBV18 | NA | CASSPTSGGAGETQYF | TGTGCCAGCTCACCAACCAGCGGGGGGGCCGGAGAGACCCAGTACTTC
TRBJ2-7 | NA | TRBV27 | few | CASRPGHLYEQYF | TGTGCCAGCAGGCCGGGACACCTGTACGAGCAGTACTTC
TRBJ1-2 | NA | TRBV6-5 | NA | CASSQNRESNYGYTF | TGTGCCAGCAGTCAAAACAGGGAATCTAACTATGGCTACACCTTC
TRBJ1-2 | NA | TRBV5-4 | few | CASSQGGVNYGYTF | TGTGCCAGCAGCCAAGGAGGAGTCAACTATGGCTACACCTTC
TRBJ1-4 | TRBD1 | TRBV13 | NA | CASSLLAGTGGEKLFF | TGTGCCAGCAGCTTACTCGCCGGGACAGGGGGTGAAAAACTGTTTTTT
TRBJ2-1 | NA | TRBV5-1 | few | CASSPGQTHNEQFF | TGCGCCAGCAGCCCAGGACAGACACACAATGAGCAGTTCTTC
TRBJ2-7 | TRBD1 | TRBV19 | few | CASSTPGQGAYEQYF | TGTGCCAGTAGTACCCCGGGACAGGGGGCGTACGAGCAGTACTTC
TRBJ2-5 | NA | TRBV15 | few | CATSRSRTDQETQYF | TGTGCCACCAGCAGATCCCGGACAGACCAAGAGACCCAGTACTTC
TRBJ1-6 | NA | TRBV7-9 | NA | CASSPSRGDRINSPLHF | TGTGCCAGCAGCCCGTCTCGCGGGGACCGCATCAATTCACCCCTCCACTTT
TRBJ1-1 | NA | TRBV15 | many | CATSRVRDSTEAFF | TGTGCCACCAGCAGAGTACGGGACTCCACTGAAGCTTTCTTT
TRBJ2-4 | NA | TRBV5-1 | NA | CASSLGDAKNIQYF | TGCGCCAGCAGCTTAGGGGATGCCAAAAACATTCAGTACTTC
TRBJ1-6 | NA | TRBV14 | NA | CASSQASNSPLHF | TGTGCCAGCAGCCAAGCTAGCAATTCACCCCTCCACTTT
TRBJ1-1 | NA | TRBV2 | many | CASSANAGAFF | TGTGCCAGCAGTGCTAACGCCGGGGCTTTCTTT
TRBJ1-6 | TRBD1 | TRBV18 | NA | CASSPRTTTGGGNSPLHF | TGTGCCAGCTCACCACGAACTACGACAGGGGGAGGTAATTCACCCCTCCACTTT
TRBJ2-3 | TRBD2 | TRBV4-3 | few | CASSQDNPAGRTDTQYF | TGCGCCAGCAGCCAAGATAACCCAGCGGGGCGCACAGATACGCAGTATTTT
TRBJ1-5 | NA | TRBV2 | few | CASKWGASGNQPQHF | TGTGCCAGCAAGTGGGGAGCATCGGGCAATCAGCCCCAGCATTTT
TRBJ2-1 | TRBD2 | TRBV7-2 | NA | CASSSMYFSGRSSYNEQFF | TGTGCCAGCAGCTCAATGTATTTTAGCGGGAGAAGCTCCTACAATGAGCAGTTCTTC
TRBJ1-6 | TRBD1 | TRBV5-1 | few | CASSPGAWTGASPLHF | TGCGCCAGCAGCCCGGGGGCGTGGACAGGGGCCTCACCCCTCCACTTT
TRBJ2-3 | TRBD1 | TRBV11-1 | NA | CASTNVGTGEDTQYF | TGTGCCAGCACCAATGTGGGGACAGGAGAGGATACGCAGTATTTT
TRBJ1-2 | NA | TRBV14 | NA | CASSQALAGNYGYTF | TGTGCCAGCAGCCAAGCTCTCGCAGGGAACTATGGCTACACCTTC
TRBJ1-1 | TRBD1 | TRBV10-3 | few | CAAAYGTGNTEAFF | TGTGCCGCGGCGTACGGGACAGGGAACACTGAAGCTTTCTTT